This T cell receptor beta chain is drawn from a study of Ad26.COV2.S vaccination and SARS-CoV-2 variants. Across the study: Donor was one of the participants in the Ad26.COV2.S arm of the COV1001 trial. Intramuscular Ad26.COV2.S at 5x10^10 or 1x10^11 viral particles.

Documented treatment: 19 received Ad26.COV2.S at low or high dose, single or two shots; several received placebo; per-sample allocation not given. Sampling took place 63 days after the first vaccine or placebo injection. The CDR3 spans 14 residues. CDR1 is MGHRA and CDR2 is YSYEKL in the germline V gene. V dropped 5 bases and J dropped 4 bases, with 14 bases sitting between them. Assay used: immunoSEQ multiplex PCR; TCRdb lists only in-frame clones, some missing. This repertoire shows hundreds of thousands of clones, roughly 85% found once; its top ten account for roughly 7.4%. J is TRBJ2-5 and V is TRBV4-1; D might be TRBD1 or TRBD2, each matching 6 bases. The material was peripheral blood, obtained in a trial of Ad26.COV2.S vaccine versus placebo. This TCR was sampled from a person between 18 and 60 years old who received the Ad26.COV2.S COVID-19 vaccine or a placebo. CDR3 nucleotide sequence: TGCGCCAGCAGCTCGGTGGGGGGCTCAGAGACCCAGTACTTC. The encoded protein is CASSSVGGSETQYF.